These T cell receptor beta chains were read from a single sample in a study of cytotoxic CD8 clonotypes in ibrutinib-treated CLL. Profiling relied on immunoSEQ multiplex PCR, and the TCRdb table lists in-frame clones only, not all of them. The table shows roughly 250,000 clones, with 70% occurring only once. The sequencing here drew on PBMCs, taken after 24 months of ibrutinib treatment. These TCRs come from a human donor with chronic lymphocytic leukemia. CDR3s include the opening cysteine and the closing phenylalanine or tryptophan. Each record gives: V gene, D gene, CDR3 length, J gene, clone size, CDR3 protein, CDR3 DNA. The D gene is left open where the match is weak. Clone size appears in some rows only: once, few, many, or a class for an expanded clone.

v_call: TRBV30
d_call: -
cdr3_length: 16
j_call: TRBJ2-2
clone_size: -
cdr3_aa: CAWSVGIFPNTGELFF
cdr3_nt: TGTGCCTGGAGTGTCGGTATATTCCCGAACACCGGGGAGCTGTTTTTT

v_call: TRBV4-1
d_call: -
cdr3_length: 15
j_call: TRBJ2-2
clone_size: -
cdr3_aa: CASSQERADTGELFF
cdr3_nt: TGCGCCAGCAGCCAAGAGCGGGCCGACACCGGGGAGCTGTTTTTT

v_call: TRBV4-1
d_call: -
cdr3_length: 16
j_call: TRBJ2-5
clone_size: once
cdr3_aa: CASSQERGFQTETQYF
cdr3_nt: TGCGCCAGCAGCCAAGAAAGGGGTTTTCAAACCGAGACCCAGTACTTC

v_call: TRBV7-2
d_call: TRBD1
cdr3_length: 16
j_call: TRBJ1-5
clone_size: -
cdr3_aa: CASSLITGGASQPQHF
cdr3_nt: TGTGCCAGCAGCTTAATTACAGGGGGCGCCTCCCAGCCCCAGCATTTT

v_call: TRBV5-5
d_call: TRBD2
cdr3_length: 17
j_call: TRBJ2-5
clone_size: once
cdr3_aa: CASSWPGGAQVQETQYF
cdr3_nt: TGTGCCAGCAGCTGGCCGGGGGGAGCTCAGGTCCAAGAGACCCAGTACTTC

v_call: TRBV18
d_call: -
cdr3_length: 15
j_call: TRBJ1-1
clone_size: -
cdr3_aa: CASSPPPLGNTEAFF
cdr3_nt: TGTGCCAGCTCACCACCCCCCCTTGGAAACACTGAAGCTTTCTTT

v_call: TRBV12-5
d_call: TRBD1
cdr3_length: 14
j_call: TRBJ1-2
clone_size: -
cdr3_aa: CASGFPGQVYGYTF
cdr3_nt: TGTGCTAGTGGTTTTCCGGGACAGGTGTATGGCTACACCTTC

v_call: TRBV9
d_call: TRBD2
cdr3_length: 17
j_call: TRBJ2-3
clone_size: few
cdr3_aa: CASSVGIAGGVADTQYF
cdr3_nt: TGTGCCAGCAGCGTAGGGATAGCGGGAGGAGTAGCAGATACGCAGTATTTT

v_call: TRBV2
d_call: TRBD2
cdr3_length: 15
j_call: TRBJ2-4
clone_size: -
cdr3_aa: CASSTSELAKNIQYF
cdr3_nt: TGTGCCAGCAGTACTAGCGAGCTAGCCAAAAACATTCAGTACTTC

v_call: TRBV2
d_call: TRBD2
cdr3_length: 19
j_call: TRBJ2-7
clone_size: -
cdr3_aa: CASSAAPGKAGDSSYEQYF
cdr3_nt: TGTGCCAGCTCTGCGGCTCCGGGGAAAGCGGGAGACAGCTCCTACGAGCAGTACTTC

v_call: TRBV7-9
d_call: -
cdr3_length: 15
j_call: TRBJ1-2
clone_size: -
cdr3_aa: CASSRTSGSHYGYTF
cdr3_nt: TGTGCCAGCAGCCGGACCTCCGGGTCACACTATGGCTACACCTTC

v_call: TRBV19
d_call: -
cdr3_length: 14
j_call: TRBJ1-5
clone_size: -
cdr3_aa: CASSPGAGRQPQHF
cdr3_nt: TGTGCCAGTAGCCCCGGGGCAGGAAGGCAGCCCCAGCATTTT

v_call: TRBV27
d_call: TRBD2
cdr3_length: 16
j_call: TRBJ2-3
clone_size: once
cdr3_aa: CASRTRGGDSTDTQYF
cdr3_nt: TGTGCCAGCCGCACAAGGGGAGGGGATAGCACAGATACGCAGTATTTT

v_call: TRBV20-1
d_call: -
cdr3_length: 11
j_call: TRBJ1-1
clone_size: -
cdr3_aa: CSAGRGTEAFF
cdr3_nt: TGCAGTGCTGGCAGGGGCACTGAAGCTTTCTTT

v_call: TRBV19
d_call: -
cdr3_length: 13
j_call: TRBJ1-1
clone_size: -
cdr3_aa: CASGASLNTEAFF
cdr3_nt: TGTGCCAGTGGGGCGTCCCTGAACACTGAAGCTTTCTTT

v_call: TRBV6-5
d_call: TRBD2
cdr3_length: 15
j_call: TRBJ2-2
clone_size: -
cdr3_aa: CAAGHGRAGTGELFF
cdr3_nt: TGTGCCGCAGGACACGGGAGGGCGGGCACCGGGGAGCTGTTTTTT

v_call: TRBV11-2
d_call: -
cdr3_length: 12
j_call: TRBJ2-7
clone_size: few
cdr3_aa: CASSPSPYEQYF
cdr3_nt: TGTGCCAGCAGCCCCTCGCCCTACGAGCAGTACTTC

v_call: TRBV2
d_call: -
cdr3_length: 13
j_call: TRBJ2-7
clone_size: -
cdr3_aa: CASSEGQLYEQYF
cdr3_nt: TGTGCCAGCAGTGAAGGCCAGCTCTACGAGCAGTACTTC

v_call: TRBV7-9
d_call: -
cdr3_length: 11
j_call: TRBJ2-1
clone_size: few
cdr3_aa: CASSLTSEQFF
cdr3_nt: TGTGCCAGCAGCTTAACCAGTGAGCAGTTCTTC

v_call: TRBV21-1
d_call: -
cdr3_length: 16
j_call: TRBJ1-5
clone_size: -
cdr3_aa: CASSKDAGQGNQPQHF
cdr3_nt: TGTGCCAGCAGCAAAGACGCAGGTCAGGGTAATCAGCCCCAGCATTTT

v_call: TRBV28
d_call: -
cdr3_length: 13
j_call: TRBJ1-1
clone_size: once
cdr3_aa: CASSLARRTEAFF
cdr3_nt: TGTGCCAGCAGTTTAGCTAGGCGGACTGAAGCTTTCTTT

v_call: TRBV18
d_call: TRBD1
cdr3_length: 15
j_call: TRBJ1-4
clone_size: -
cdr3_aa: CASSPSGGAHEKLFF
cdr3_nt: TGTGCCAGCTCACCGTCAGGGGGCGCACATGAAAAACTGTTTTTT

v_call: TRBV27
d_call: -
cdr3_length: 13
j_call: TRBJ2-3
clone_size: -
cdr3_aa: CASSLLGPDTQYF
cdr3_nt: TGTGCCAGCAGTTTGTTGGGCCCAGATACGCAGTATTTT

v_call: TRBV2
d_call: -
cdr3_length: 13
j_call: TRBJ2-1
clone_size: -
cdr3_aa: CASKDPSYNEQFF
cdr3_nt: TGTGCCAGCAAAGACCCTTCCTACAATGAGCAGTTCTTC

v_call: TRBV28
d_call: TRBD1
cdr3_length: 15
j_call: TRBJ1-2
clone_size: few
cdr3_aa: CASSSQGGSNYGYTF
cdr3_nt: TGTGCCAGCAGTTCACAGGGGGGAAGTAACTATGGCTACACCTTC

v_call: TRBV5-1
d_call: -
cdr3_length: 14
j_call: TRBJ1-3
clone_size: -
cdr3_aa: CASSLVEGRNTIYF
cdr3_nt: TGCGCCAGCAGCTTGGTAGAGGGCCGGAACACCATATATTTT

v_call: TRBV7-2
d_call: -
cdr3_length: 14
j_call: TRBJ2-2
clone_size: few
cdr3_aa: CASSSMGNTGELFF
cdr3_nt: TGTGCCAGCAGTTCGATGGGGAACACCGGGGAGCTGTTTTTT

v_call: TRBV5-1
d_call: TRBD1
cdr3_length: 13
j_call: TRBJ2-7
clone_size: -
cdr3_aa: CASSPGQGYEQHF
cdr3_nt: TGCGCCAGCAGCCCCGGACAGGGCTACGAGCAGCACTTC

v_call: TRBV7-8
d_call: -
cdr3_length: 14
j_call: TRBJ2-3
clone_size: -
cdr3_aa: CASSPFAHTDTQYF
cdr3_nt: TGTGCCAGCAGTCCTTTCGCCCATACGGATACGCAGTATTTT

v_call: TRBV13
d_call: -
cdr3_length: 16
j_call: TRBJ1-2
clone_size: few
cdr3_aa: CASSLGYGPEEHGYTF
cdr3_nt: TGTGCCAGCAGCTTAGGATACGGGCCTGAAGAACATGGCTACACCTTC

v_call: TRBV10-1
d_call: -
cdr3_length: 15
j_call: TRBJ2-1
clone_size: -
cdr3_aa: CASSVEWSRYNEQFF
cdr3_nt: TGCGCCAGCAGTGTAGAGTGGAGCAGATACAATGAGCAGTTCTTC

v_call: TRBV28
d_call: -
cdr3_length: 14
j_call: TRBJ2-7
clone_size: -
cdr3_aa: CASSLSFRDYEQYF
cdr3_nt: TGTGCCAGCAGTTTATCCTTCAGGGACTACGAGCAGTACTTC

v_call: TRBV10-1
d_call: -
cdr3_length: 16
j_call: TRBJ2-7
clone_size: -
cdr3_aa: CASSEVADNLNYEQYF
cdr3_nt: TGCGCCAGCAGTGAGGTCGCGGACAACCTAAACTACGAGCAGTACTTC

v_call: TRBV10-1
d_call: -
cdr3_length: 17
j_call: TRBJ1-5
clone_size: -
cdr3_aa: CASSESGADYSNQPQHF
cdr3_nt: TGCGCCAGCAGTGAGTCGGGCGCCGACTATAGCAATCAGCCCCAGCATTTT

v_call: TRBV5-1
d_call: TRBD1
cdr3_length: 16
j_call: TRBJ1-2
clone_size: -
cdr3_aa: CASSLSSGQGADGYTF
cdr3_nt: TGCGCCAGCAGCTTGAGTAGTGGACAGGGGGCCGATGGCTACACCTTC

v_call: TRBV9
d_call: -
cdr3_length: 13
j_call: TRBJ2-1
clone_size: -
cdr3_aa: CASTRAFGNEQFF
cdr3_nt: TGTGCCAGCACCCGTGCTTTTGGCAATGAGCAGTTCTTC

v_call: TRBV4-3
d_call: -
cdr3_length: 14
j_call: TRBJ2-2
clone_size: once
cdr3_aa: CASSQRTAIGELFF
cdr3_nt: TGCGCCAGCAGCCAAAGGACGGCGATCGGGGAGCTGTTTTTT

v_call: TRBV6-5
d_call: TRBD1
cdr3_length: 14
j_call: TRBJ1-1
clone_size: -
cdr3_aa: CASRTGGENTEAFF
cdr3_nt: TGTGCCAGCAGGACAGGGGGCGAAAACACTGAAGCTTTCTTT

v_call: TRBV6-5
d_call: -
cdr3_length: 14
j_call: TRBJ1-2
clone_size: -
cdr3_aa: CASSYSALSYGYTF
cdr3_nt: TGTGCCAGCAGTTACTCGGCCCTTTCCTATGGCTACACCTTC

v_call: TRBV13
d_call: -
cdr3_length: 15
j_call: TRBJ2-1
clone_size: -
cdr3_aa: CASSPESSGPPAEFF
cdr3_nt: TGTGCCAGCAGCCCCGAAAGTTCGGGCCCCCCGGCGGAGTTCTTC

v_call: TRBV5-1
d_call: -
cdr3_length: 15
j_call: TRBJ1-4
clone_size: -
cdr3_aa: CASSLETASNEKLFF
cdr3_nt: TGCGCCAGCAGCTTGGAGACAGCCTCCAATGAAAAACTGTTTTTT

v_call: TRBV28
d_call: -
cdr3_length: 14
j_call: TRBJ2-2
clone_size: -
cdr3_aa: CASSYRVDTGELFF
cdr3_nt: TGTGCCAGCAGTTACAGGGTGGACACCGGGGAGCTGTTTTTT

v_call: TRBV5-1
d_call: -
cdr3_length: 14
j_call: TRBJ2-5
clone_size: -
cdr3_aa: CASSREGGWETQYF
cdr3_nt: TGCGCCAGCAGCCGAGAGGGGGGCTGGGAGACCCAGTACTTC

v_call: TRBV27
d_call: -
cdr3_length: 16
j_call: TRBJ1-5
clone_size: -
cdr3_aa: CASSLSMAGSNQPQHF
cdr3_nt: TGTGCCAGCAGTTTATCGATGGCAGGGAGCAATCAGCCCCAGCATTTT